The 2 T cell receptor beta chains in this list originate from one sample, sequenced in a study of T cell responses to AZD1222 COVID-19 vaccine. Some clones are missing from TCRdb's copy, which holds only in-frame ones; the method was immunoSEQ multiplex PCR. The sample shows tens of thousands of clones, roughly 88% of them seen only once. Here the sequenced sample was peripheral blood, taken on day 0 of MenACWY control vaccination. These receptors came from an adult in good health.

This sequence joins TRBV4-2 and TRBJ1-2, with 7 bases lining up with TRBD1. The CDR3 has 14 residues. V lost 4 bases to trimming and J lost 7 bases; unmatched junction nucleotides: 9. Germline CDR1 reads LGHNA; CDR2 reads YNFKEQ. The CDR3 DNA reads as TGTGCCAGCAGCCTTCCTTCCGGGACAGTTGGCTACACCTTC. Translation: CASSLPSGTVGYTF.

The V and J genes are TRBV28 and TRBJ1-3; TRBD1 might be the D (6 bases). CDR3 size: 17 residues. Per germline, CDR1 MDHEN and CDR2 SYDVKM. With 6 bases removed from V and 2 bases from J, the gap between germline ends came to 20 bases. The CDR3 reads CASRKWEGGRTGNTIYF. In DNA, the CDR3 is TGTGCCAGCAGGAAGTGGGAAGGGGGTCGGACTGGAAACACCATATATTTT.